The 32 T cell receptor beta chains in this list originate from one sample, sequenced in a study of blood T cells in healthy people across ages. A second PCR of roughly 7 to 11 cycles used a sample-barcoded 5' primer and a J-beta primer mix. TCRdb reprocessed the 5' RACE reads with MiXCR, giving one entry per CDR3 protein. The repertoire holds fewer than 2 million distinct CDR3 sequences, 35% to 50% seen once, with about 21% in the top ten. The sequenced material came from blood. All receptors come from a human donor in good health.

As concerns this clonotype: At one end the junction does not follow the germline gene, possibly because of a read error. The chain is built from TRBV5-1 and TRBJ2-1; 9 positions agree with TRBD2. Per the germline V gene, CDR1 is SGHRS and CDR2 is YFSETQ. The CDR3 extends over 15 amino acids. The CDR3, as DNA: TGCGCCCGCAGCTTGGGTCCTAGCGGGGTTGATGAGCAGTTCTTC. It codes for CARSLGPSGVDEQFF. Together with reference TRBV5-1 and TRBJ2-1, the CDR3 gives the full variable domain: KAGVTQTPRYLIKTRGQQVTLSCSPISGHRSVSWYQQTPGQGLQFLFEYFSETQRNKGNFPGRFSGRQFSNSRSEMNVSTLELGDSALYLCARSLGPSGVDEQFFGPGTRLTVL.

The chain carries TRBV10-3 and TRBJ1-4; 8 positions match TRBD1. Germline V lookup: CDR1 ENHRY, CDR2 SYGVKD. The CDR3 contains 13 residues. CDR3 sequence (DNA): TGTGCTACCTTGGACAGGGCAGAGGAAAAACTGTTTTTT. Its translation: CATLDRAEEKLFF.

The gene calls are TRBV4-2 and TRBJ1-2; D unclear. This CDR3 is 14 amino acids long. The V end was cut by 2 bases, the J end by 4 bases, with 11 bases between. CDR1 is LGHNA and CDR2 is YNFKEQ in the germline V gene. The CDR3 is CASSQKVTSYGYTF. CDR3 coding DNA: TGTGCCAGCAGCCAAAAAGTCACTTCCTATGGCTACACCTTC.

This chain links TRBV12-3 or TRBV12-4 with TRBJ1-2; D not resolved. The length of the CDR3 is 15 residues. Deletions cut 6 bases from V and 6 bases from J, with 20 bases between. The CDR3 reads CASSRSRDYLDGYTF. The CDR3 coding sequence is TGTGCCAGCAGCCGCTCCAGAGATTATTTGGATGGCTACACCTTC.

The table lists this clonotype with a few counts. V usage is TRBV29-1 and J usage is TRBJ2-7; the D gene could be TRBD1 or TRBD2 (6 bases each). Trimming cost V 4 bases and J 2 bases, with 15 bases left between them. Germline V gene data show CDR1 as SQVTM and CDR2 as ANQGSEA. CDR3 length: 14 residues. CDR3 nucleotide sequence: TGCAGCGTTGCCCCCCGGGGGACACCCTACGAGCAGTACTTC. Translated: CSVAPRGTPYEQYF.

This clonotype was observed once. With a much larger clone just one base away, this may be a read error. The CDR3 end shows no conserved phenylalanine or tryptophan, and so a read error is likely. This chain uses TRBV7-2 with TRBJ2-4, with D perhaps assigned TRBD1 or TRBD2 (5 bases each). V lost 1 base and J 0 bases, leaving 10 bases between the germline ends. CDR3 length: 16 amino acids. Germline V lookup: CDR1 SGHTA, CDR2 FQGNSA. The DNA for the CDR3 is TGTGCCAGCAGCTTAGGGGGGAGCCTAGCCAAAAACATTCAGTACGTC. This sequence encodes CASSLGGSLAKNIQYV.

The rearrangement links TRBV5-1 to TRBJ2-1, with TRBD2 matching 13 bases. CDR1 SGHRS and CDR2 YFSETQ come from the germline V gene. V shed 0 bases and J 8 bases; nucleotides not matched to a gene: 5. The CDR3 runs to 16 residues. The CDR3 region has the DNA TGCGCCAGCAGCTTGGAGGGACTAGCGGGGCCGGATGAGCAGTTCTTC. This codes for CASSLEGLAGPDEQFF.

V and J are TRBV4-2 and TRBJ2-1; 9 nucleotides match TRBD1. The V gene's germline CDR1 is LGHNA and CDR2 YNFKEQ. V gave up 5 bases and J gave up 9 bases; unmatched junction bases: 17. The CDR3 length is 17 residues. The CDR3, as DNA: TGTGCCAGCAGCGGTGGGACAGGGTCCATACAATCGTCTGAGCAGTTCTTC. Protein sequence: CASSGGTGSIQSSEQFF.

The chain has TRBV7-8 and TRBJ1-6; no clear D. V was shortened by 4 bases and J by 0 bases, with 10 bases between the two germline ends. CDR3 size: 16 residues. Germline CDR1 is SGHVS and CDR2 is FQNEAQ. The CDR3 loop reads CASSSTASSYNSPLHF. As DNA, the CDR3 is TGTGCCAGCAGCTCTACCGCCAGCTCCTATAATTCACCCCTCCACTTT.

This clonotype was seen more than once but under ten times. The chain links TRBV20-1 to TRBJ2-2; D possibly corresponds to TRBD2 (5 bases). CDR1 and CDR2 (germline): DFQATT, SNEGSKA (reference sequence). The CDR3 is made up of 14 amino acids. The ends were cut back, 6 bases at V and 3 bases at J, with 14 bases in the middle. The CDR3 nucleotides are TGCAGTGCCGAGGAGCTAGCCTACACCGGGGAGCTGTTTTTT. Translating gives CSAEELAYTGELFF.

This clonotype was seen only a few times. The chain couples TRBV12-3 or TRBV12-4 to TRBJ2-5; TRBD1 matches at 9 bases. The DNA end is a closer match to TRBJ2-7, so the J assignment may be wrong. The CDR3 runs 14 residues. The chain's CDR3 is CASSPWDRVHEQYF. The CDR3 nucleotides are TGTGCCAGCAGTCCCTGGGACAGGGTGCACGAGCAGTACTTC.

The J gene is TRBJ2-1, the V gene TRBV7-9, with 7 bases matching TRBD2. J was trimmed by 8 bases and V by 1 base; bases with no gene match: 8. Germline CDR1 reads SEHNR; CDR2 reads FQNEAQ (reference sequence). The CDR3 contains 15 residues. The CDR3 spells CASSLVGTTSDEQFF. The CDR3 region has the DNA TGTGCCAGCAGCTTAGTCGGGACTACTAGTGATGAGCAGTTCTTC.

Concerning this clonotype: One end of the junction does not line up with germline, which may come from a read error. The rearrangement joins TRBV4-1 to TRBJ2-3; 7 bases match TRBD2. The CDR3 loop spans 15 amino acids. The germline CDR1 and CDR2 sequences are MGHRA and YSYEKL. The CDR3 loop is CASSQGGTAGDTQYF. Written as DNA, the CDR3 is TGCGCTAGCAGCCAAGGAGGAACAGCGGGGGATACGCAGTATTTT.

V and J are TRBV6-2 or TRBV6-3 and TRBJ1-5, with D maybe TRBD1 (6 bases). The CDR3 sequence is 16 residues long. V lost 2 bases and J lost 2, with 13 bases in between. The germline V gene has CDR1 MNHEY and CDR2 SVGEGT. Here the CDR3 reads CASSYGLRTGNQPQHF. Here the CDR3 DNA reads TGTGCCAGCAGTTACGGACTCCGGACAGGCAATCAGCCCCAGCATTTT.

The V gene is TRBV3-1, the J gene TRBJ2-1; 7 nucleotides align to TRBD1. Trimming at V came to 5 bases and at J to 7 bases, leaving 8 bases not matched to a gene. Germline V gene data show CDR1 as LGHDT and CDR2 as YNNKEL (reference sequence). The CDR3 has 14 residues. CDR3 DNA sequence: TGTGCCAGCAGCTCCCAGAAGGGGGCAAATGAGCAGTTCTTC. It yields the protein CASSSQKGANEQFF.

The rearrangement links TRBV12-3 or TRBV12-4 to TRBJ1-1; D is unresolved. Deletions cut 5 bases from V and 3 bases from J, with 10 bases between. The CDR3 extends over 13 amino acids. The CDR3 loop reads CASSRIRDTEAFF. As DNA, the CDR3 is TGTGCCAGCAGTCGAATCCGGGACACTGAAGCTTTCTTT.

The DNA of the CDR3 is TGTGCCAGCAGTGCCCCCCGGACTAGCGGCACTGTAAATTCCTACAATGAGCAGTTCTTC. Residues: CASSAPRTSGTVNSYNEQFF. V is TRBV2 and J is TRBJ2-1; 10 nucleotides line up with TRBD2. In germline, CDR1 is SNHLY, CDR2 FYNNEI. The CDR3 length is 20 residues. Trimming at V came to 4 bases and at J to 1 base, leaving 16 bases not matched to a gene. Based on the CDR3 plus reference TRBV2 and TRBJ2-1, the full variable domain is EPEVTQTPSHQVTQMGQEVILRCVPISNHLYFYWYRQILGQKVEFLVSFYNNEISEKSEIFDDQFSVERPDGSNFTLKIRSTKLEDSAMYFCASSAPRTSGTVNSYNEQFFGPGTRLTVL.

J is TRBJ1-1 and V is TRBV5-1; the D gene is possibly TRBD1 (6 bases). The CDR3 extends over 15 amino acids. V gave up 0 bases and J gave up 7 bases, with 16 bases separating them. Germline assignment: CDR1 SGHRS and CDR2 YFSETQ. The CDR3 here is CASSLVPGEWGEAFF. CDR3 DNA: TGCGCCAGCAGCTTGGTACCAGGGGAATGGGGTGAAGCTTTCTTT.

The CDR3 here is CASSFGPRQGYYEQYF. CDR3 in DNA: TGTGCCAGCAGCTTCGGCCCGCGTCAGGGTTACTACGAGCAGTACTTC. The rearrangement uses TRBV7-2 and TRBJ2-7, with D possibly matching TRBD1 (5 bases). Trimming removed 3 bases from V and 3 bases from J, with 18 bases in between. This CDR3 comprises 16 residues. Germline values: CDR1 SGHTA, CDR2 FQGNSA.

The J gene is TRBJ2-7, the V gene TRBV29-1, with 10 bases that match TRBD1. There are 13 residues in the CDR3. With V trimmed by 3 bases and J by 7 bases, 6 bases remained unmatched. CDR1 and CDR2 from the germline V gene are SQVTM and ANQGSEA. The CDR3 loop reads CSVDKDRGPEQYF. In DNA, the CDR3 is TGCAGCGTTGATAAAGACAGGGGGCCGGAGCAGTACTTC.

This clonotype showed up just a few times. This rearrangement joins TRBV10-3 to TRBJ1-4; tentatively, D is TRBD1 (5 bases). There are 15 residues in the CDR3. CDR1 is ENHRY and CDR2 is SYGVKD in the germline V gene. V lost 0 bases, J lost 8 bases, and 13 bases lay in between. The CDR3 sequence is CAISESGGESEKLFF. CDR3 in DNA: TGTGCCATCAGTGAGTCCGGGGGAGAGAGCGAAAAACTGTTTTTT.

The chain employs TRBV7-2 and TRBJ1-5, with D perhaps matching TRBD1 (6 bases). The V gene lost 2 bases and the J gene lost 5 bases, with 16 bases spanning the gap. CDR1 and CDR2 (germline): SGHTA, FQGNSA. CDR3 length: 16 amino acids. The CDR3 protein is CASSLNPTQGHQPQHF. Written as DNA, the CDR3 is TGTGCCAGCAGCTTAAACCCGACACAGGGTCATCAGCCCCAGCATTTT.

J is TRBJ2-3 and V is TRBV6-1, with unresolved D. Germline V gene sequence: CDR1 MNHNS, CDR2 SASEGT. The CDR3 contains 13 residues. Deletions cut 8 bases from V and 4 bases from J, with 13 bases between. CDR3: CASDLSHSDTQYF. DNA for the CDR3: TGTGCCAGCGATCTCTCTCACTCAGATACGCAGTATTTT.

V is TRBV7-2 and J is TRBJ2-2; 10 nucleotides agree with TRBD1. The V gene end was trimmed by 5 bases and the J gene end by 7 bases; junction bases not matched to a gene: 10. The CDR3 covers 16 residues. Germline CDR1 SGHTA, CDR2 FQGNSA. CDR3 in DNA: TGTGCCAGCAGCCCTATAGACAGGGGGCGAGACGGGGAGCTGTTTTTT. The encoded protein is CASSPIDRGRDGELFF.

This clonotype was found a few times. V and J are TRBV5-1 and TRBJ2-6; D perhaps matches TRBD2 (6 bases). From germline, CDR1 is SGHRS and CDR2 YFSETQ. Trimming took off 1 base at V and 0 bases at J, with 8 bases between the two ends. The CDR3 runs 16 residues. The CDR3 loop reads CASSLFGSSGANVLTF. CDR3 nucleotide sequence: TGCGCCAGCAGCTTGTTCGGGAGCTCTGGGGCCAACGTCCTGACTTTC.

In this sample, this clonotype turned up a few times. The chain employs TRBV28 and TRBJ2-5; D is possibly TRBD1 (6 bases). Germline CDR1 and CDR2: MDHEN and SYDVKM. Trimming pared 6 bases from V and 3 bases from J, leaving 14 bases between. The CDR3 totals 14 residues. This chain's CDR3 is CASSTDGGKETQYF. CDR3 in DNA: TGTGCCAGCAGCACCGATGGGGGCAAAGAGACCCAGTACTTC.

This clonotype came up once. The chain couples TRBV20-1 to TRBJ2-5, with D tentatively TRBD1 or TRBD2 (5 bases each). The closer fit of TRBJ2-7 to the DNA end suggests the J call may be wrong. Germline V gene data show CDR1 as DFQATT and CDR2 as SNEGSKA (reference sequence). CDR3 length: 16 amino acids. CDR3 sequence: CSARVSQRGRGYEQYF. CDR3 in DNA: TGCAGTGCTAGAGTCAGTCAGAGGGGTAGGGGTTACGAGCAGTACTTC.

This chain uses TRBV14 with TRBJ2-1; 8 bases map to TRBD1. Germline loops: CDR1 SGHDN, CDR2 FVKESK. With V trimmed by 0 bases and J by 10 bases, 8 bases remained unmatched. CDR3 length: 15 amino acids. The CDR3 here is CASSQDGQGTYEQFF. The CDR3 bases are TGTGCCAGCAGCCAAGATGGACAGGGTACTTACGAGCAGTTCTTC.

The J gene is TRBJ2-1, the V gene TRBV7-2; tentative D call: TRBD1 (6 bases). This CDR3 comprises 14 residues. Germline V gene sequence: CDR1 SGHTA, CDR2 FQGNSA. V lost 4 bases and J lost 8, with 15 bases in between. The CDR3, as DNA: TGTACCAGCAGCTACTCCGGGACAAACGATGAGCAGTTCTTC. Amino acids: CTSSYSGTNDEQFF.

The rearrangement joins TRBV7-9 to TRBJ2-3, with D uncertain. Trimming shortened V by 1 base and J by 6 bases, and 5 bases separated the two germline ends. Looked up from germline, CDR1 is SEHNR and CDR2 is FQNEAQ (reference sequence). The CDR3 extends over 12 amino acids. The DNA of the CDR3 is TGTGCCAGCAGCTTAGAATACGATACGCAGTATTTT. Protein product: CASSLEYDTQYF.

The chain recombines TRBV10-3 with TRBJ1-5; D call uncertain. With 0 bases removed from V and 7 bases from J, the gap between germline ends came to 10 bases. Germline values: CDR1 ENHRY, CDR2 SYGVKD. The CDR3 extends over 14 amino acids. CDR3 sequence reads: CAISESTREQPQHF. CDR3 coding DNA: TGTGCCATCAGTGAGTCGACAAGGGAGCAGCCCCAGCATTTT.

The chain combines TRBV7-2 with TRBJ2-5, with D maybe TRBD2 (5 bases). This CDR3 is 15 amino acids long. Germline V gene data show CDR1 as SGHTA and CDR2 as FQGNSA. V shed 6 bases and J shed 2 bases, with 16 bases lying between them. The CDR3 is CASSFTGRQQETQYF. DNA of the CDR3: TGTGCCAGCAGTTTCACTGGGAGACAACAAGAGACCCAGTACTTC.